The sequence of this T cell receptor (beta chain) was determined in a study of identical twins (dated by TCRdb to between 2015 and 2016). Regarding the research as a whole: To test whether fetal clonotypes persist, this study deep-sequenced TCR alpha and beta repertoires from monozygotic twins, from unrelated adults of various ages, and from cord blood. To rule out contamination, the twin experiments were replicated at different times with different library preparation protocols.

Trimming takes 3 bases off V and 6 bases off J; junction bases not matched to a gene: 5. As encoded in the germline V gene, CDR1 is SQVTM while CDR2 is ANQGSEA. The CDR3 contains 13 residues, cysteine and phenylalanine counted. The entry retains the CDR3 DNA only, 39 bases that are in frame from base 1. Library preparation was by 5' RACE. These reads were obtained on an Illumina HiSeq 2000. Template switching added a universal primer binding site, and the final cDNA carried a unique molecular identifier that allowed TCR cDNA molecules to be counted accurately. Specific primers in the conserved constant-segment region were used to synthesize first-strand cDNA for the TCR alpha and beta chains. Each cDNA library was double barcoded, with a SMART-Mk sample barcode plus Illumina barcodes, to control for contamination. Two successive PCR steps introduced TruSeq adapter sequences along with Illumina sample barcodes. The TCR alpha and beta cDNA libraries were sequenced on the Illumina HiSeq platform using custom primers. The original methods were these. Raw reads were processed with MiGEC to extract unique molecular identifiers, and MiXCR was used to determine CDR3 positions. Recombination models were inferred per individual with the repgenHMM and IGoR tools using an EM algorithm. Shared clonotypes were analyzed with the tcR package in R, and sharing was normalized by the product of cloneset sizes. To study raw recombination without the effects of thymic and clonal selection, out-of-frame nonproductive sequences were analyzed. TCRdb itself trimmed the public reads at Q25 with fastp, ran MiXCR and retained productive beta chains. Here each entry gathers all rows of one CDR3 protein and keeps the most common genes and DNA. TCRdb, not the original authors, processed these V and J calls. The sample records about 340,000 distinct CDR3 sequences, roughly 9% of which are singletons. The top ten hold roughly 8.9% of the sample.

This clonotype appeared many times. No cognate antigen has been identified for it. No much larger clone is present one base from it, and per-base qualities are unavailable. The investigation overall reported the following: Abundant cord blood beta clonotypes carried fewer insertions; young adult naive repertoires showed a weaker similar trend, while memory repertoires showed none. Compared with coincidental sharing between unrelated individuals, out-of-frame TCR alpha sequences shared between twins had an excess of sequences with low generation probability. Excess twin sharing in beta out-of-frame sequences was weaker because fewer shared sequences lowered the signal-to-noise ratio. Invariant T cells such as MAIT and iNKT could partly confound zero-insertion analyses, though diverse VJ usage argued against this for most clonotypes. Because the same donors could not be followed over many years, conclusions were based on cross-sectional statistical analysis. Out-of-frame TCR alpha sharing in monozygotic twins was systematically underestimated by recombination models, whereas sharing between unrelated individuals was in agreement with the recombination models.

Every donor in the study was a healthy Caucasian. Three unrelated non-twin adults were also sequenced: a male aged 18 to 30, a male aged 50 to 59 and a female aged 50 to 59. Miltenyi CD45RO+ enrichment and human naive T-cell isolation kits were used to isolate memory (CD45RO+) and naive T cells from PBMC. This receptor was taken from a woman aged 45-65 years in good health. The specimen was naive T cells sorted from blood. This specimen's cell subset or site label, per the study, means: cells isolated with a human naive T-cell isolation kit. The sequence links TRBV29-1 to TRBJ2-7, with TRBD2 identical over 10 junction bases. For the CDR3, the sequence is CSVDSLAGVEQYF. The DNA sequence reads TGCAGCGTTGATTCTCTAGCGGGAGTCGAGCAGTACTTC.